This T cell receptor beta chain was recorded in a study of blood T cell repertoires in COVID-19. Across the whole study: PBMCs, B-cell-depleted T cells, or T cells provided the cDNA or gDNA that made up the material.

In the original workflow: Estimated nucleated cell counts came from reference gene primer amplification. Sequenced by immunoSEQ multiplex PCR; TCRdb stores in-frame clones only, minus some. That table furnishes V, J and clone size, whereas the DNA furnished D and trimming. The table has more than 65,000 clones, 65% to 80% seen once. CDR1 and CDR2 (germline): SEHNR, FQNEAQ (reference sequence). This CDR3 spans 15 amino acids. V was clipped by 4 bases and J by 7 bases; unmatched bases: 11. The sample was peripheral blood. The chain recombines TRBV7-9 with TRBJ2-7, with TRBD1 identical over 9 bases. The sequence came from a woman of 80 years or more with active or convalescent COVID-19. The CDR3 region is CASSSITGGSEEQYF. CDR3 nucleotide sequence: TGTGCCAGCAGCTCTATAACAGGGGGCTCGGAGGAGCAGTACTTC.